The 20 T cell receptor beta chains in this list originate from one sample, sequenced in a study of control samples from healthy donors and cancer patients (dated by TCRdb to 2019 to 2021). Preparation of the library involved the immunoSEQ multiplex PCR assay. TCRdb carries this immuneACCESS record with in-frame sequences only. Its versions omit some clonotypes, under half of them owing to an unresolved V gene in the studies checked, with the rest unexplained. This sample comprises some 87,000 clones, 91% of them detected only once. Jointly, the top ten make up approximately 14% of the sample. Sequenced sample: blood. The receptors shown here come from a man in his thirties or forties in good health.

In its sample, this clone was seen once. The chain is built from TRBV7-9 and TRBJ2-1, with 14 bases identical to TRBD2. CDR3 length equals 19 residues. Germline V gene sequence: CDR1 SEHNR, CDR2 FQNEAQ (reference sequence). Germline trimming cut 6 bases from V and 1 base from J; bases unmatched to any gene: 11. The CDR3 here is CASSQTSGRALGSYNEQFF. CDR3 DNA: TGTGCCAGCAGTCAGACTAGCGGGAGGGCCTTAGGATCCTACAATGAGCAGTTCTTC.

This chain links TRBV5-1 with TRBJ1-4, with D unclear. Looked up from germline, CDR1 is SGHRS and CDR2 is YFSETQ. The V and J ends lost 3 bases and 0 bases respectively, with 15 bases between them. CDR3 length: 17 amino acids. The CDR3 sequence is CASSSASPQPTNEKLFF. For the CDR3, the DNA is TGCGCCAGCAGCTCCGCATCCCCCCAACCAACTAATGAAAAACTGTTTTTT. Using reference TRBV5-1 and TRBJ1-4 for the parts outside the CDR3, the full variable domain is KAGVTQTPRYLIKTRGQQVTLSCSPISGHRSVSWYQQTPGQGLQFLFEYFSETQRNKGNFPGRFSGRQFSNSRSEMNVSTLELGDSALYLCASSSASPQPTNEKLFFGSGTQLSVL.

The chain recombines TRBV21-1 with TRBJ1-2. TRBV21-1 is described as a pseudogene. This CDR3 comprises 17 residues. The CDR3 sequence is CASSNPPPGGQRCGYTF. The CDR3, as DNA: TGTGCCAGCAGCAACCCCCCCCCGGGGGGACAGCGGTGTGGCTACACCTTC.

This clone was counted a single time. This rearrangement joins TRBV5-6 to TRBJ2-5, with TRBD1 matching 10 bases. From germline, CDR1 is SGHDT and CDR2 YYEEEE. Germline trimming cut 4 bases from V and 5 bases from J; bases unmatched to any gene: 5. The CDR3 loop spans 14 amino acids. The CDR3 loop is CASSDGQGGETQYF. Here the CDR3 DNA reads TGTGCCAGCAGCGACGGACAGGGGGGGGAGACCCAGTACTTC.

This chain's CDR3 is CASRGGSSYEQYF. Written as DNA, the CDR3 is TGTGCCAGCAGGGGCGGGAGCTCCTACGAGCAGTACTTC. This sequence joins TRBV27 and TRBJ2-7, with 7 bases lining up with TRBD2. This CDR3 has 13 amino acids. V lost 6 bases and J lost 0; bases outside the gene matches: 2. Germline V CDR1 and CDR2: MNHEY, SMNVEV (reference sequence).

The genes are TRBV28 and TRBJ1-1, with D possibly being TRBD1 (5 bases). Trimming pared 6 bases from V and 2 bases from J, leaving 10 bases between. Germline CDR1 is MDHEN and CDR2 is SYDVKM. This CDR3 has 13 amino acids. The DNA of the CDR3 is TGTGCCAGCAGCACCGACAGAAACACTGAAGCTTTCTTT. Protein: CASSTDRNTEAFF.

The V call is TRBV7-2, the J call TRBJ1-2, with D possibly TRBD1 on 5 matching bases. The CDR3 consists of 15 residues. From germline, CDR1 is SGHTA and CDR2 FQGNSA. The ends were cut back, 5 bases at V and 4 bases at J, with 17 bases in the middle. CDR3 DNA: TGTGCCAGCAGCGCGCGAACCGGACAAATCTATGGCTACACCTTC. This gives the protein CASSARTGQIYGYTF.

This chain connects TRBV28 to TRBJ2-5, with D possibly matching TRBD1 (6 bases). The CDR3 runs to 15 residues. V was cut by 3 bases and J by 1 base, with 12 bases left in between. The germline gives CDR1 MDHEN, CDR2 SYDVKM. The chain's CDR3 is CASSFDGGLQETQYF. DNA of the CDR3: TGTGCCAGCAGTTTTGATGGGGGCCTCCAAGAGACCCAGTACTTC. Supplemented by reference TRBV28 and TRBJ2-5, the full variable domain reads DVKVTQSSRYLVKRTGEKVFLECVQDMDHENMFWYRQDPGLGLRLIYFSYDVKMKEKGDIPEGYSVSREKKERFSLILESASTNQTSMYLCASSFDGGLQETQYFGPGTRLLVL.

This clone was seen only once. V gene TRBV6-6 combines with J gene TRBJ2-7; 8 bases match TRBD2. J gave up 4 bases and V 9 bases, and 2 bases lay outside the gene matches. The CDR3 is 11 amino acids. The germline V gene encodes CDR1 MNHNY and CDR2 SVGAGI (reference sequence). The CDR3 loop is CASREGYEQYF. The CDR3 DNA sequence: TGTGCCAGTCGGGAGGGGTACGAGCAGTACTTC.

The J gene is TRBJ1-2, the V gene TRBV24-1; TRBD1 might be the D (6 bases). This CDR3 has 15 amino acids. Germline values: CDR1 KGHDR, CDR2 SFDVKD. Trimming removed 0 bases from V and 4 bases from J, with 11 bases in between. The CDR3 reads CATSDLQGSGYGYTF. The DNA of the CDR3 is TGTGCCACCAGTGATTTGCAGGGGTCGGGCTATGGCTACACCTTC.

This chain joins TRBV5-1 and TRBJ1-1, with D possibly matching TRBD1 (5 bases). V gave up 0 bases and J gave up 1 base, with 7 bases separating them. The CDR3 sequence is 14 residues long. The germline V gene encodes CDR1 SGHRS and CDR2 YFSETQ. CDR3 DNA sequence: TGCGCCAGCAGCTTGGGTGGGGGGAACACTGAAGCTTTCTTT. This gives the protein CASSLGGGNTEAFF.

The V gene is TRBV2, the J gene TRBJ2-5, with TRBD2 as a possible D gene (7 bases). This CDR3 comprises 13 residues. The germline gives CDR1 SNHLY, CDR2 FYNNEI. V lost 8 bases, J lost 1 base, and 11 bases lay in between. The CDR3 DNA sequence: TGTGCCAGCGTCCGGGGGGCCCAAGAGACCCAGTACTTC. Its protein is CASVRGAQETQYF.

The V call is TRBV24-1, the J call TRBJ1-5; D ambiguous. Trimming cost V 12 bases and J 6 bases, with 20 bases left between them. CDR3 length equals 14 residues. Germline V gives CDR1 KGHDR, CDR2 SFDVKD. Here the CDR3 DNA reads TGTGCCTTCCCTCTTGTCGGATGGGGTCAGCCCCAGCATTTT. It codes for CAFPLVGWGQPQHF.

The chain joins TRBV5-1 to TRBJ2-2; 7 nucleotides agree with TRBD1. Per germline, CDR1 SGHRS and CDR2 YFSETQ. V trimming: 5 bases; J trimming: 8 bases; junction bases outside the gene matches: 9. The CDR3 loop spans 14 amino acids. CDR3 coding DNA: TGCGCCAGCAGTCAGTCGACAGGGAGTGGGGAGCTGTTTTTT. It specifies CASSQSTGSGELFF. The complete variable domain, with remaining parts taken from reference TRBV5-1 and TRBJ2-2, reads KAGVTQTPRYLIKTRGQQVTLSCSPISGHRSVSWYQQTPGQGLQFLFEYFSETQRNKGNFPGRFSGRQFSNSRSEMNVSTLELGDSALYLCASSQSTGSGELFFGEGSRLTVL.

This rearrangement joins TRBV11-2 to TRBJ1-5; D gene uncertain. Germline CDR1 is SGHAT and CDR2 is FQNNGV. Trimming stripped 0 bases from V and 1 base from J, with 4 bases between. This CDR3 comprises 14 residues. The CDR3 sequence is CASSLEGSNQPQHF. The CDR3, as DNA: TGTGCCAGCAGCTTAGAAGGGAGCAATCAGCCCCAGCATTTT. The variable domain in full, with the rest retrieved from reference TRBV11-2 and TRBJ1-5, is EAGVAQSPRYKIIEKRQSVAFWCNPISGHATLYWYQQILGQGPKLLIQFQNNGVVDDSQLPKDRFSAERLKGVDSTLKIQPAKLEDSAVYLCASSLEGSNQPQHFGDGTRLSIL.

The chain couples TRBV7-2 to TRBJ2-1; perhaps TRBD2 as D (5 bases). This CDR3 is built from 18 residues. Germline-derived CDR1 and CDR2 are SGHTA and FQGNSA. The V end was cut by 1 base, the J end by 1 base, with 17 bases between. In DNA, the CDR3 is TGTGCCAGCAGCTTAGTTCATACTGGGATAGCGTCCTACAATGAGCAGTTCTTC. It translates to CASSLVHTGIASYNEQFF. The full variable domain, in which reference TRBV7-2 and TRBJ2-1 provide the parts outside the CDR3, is GAGVSQSPSNKVTEKGKDVELRCDPISGHTALYWYRQSLGQGLEFLIYFQGNSAPDKSGLPSDRFSAERTGGSVSTLTIQRTQQEDSAVYLCASSLVHTGIASYNEQFFGPGTRLTVL.

Here the CDR3 reads CASSQEGQGTYEQYF. CDR3 coding DNA: TGCGCCAGCAGCCAAGAGGGACAGGGAACCTACGAGCAGTACTTC. This chain joins TRBV4-1 and TRBJ2-7; 9 bases align to TRBD1. The CDR3 covers 15 residues. Germline V CDR1 and CDR2: MGHRA, YSYEKL. The trim removed 0 bases at V and 2 bases at J, leaving 2 bases unmatched.

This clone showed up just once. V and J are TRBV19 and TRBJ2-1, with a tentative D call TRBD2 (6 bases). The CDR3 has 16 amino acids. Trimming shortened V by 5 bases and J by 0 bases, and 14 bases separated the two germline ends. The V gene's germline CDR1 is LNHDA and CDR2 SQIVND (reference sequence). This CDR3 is CASSPRRDSSYNEQFF. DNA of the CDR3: TGTGCCAGTAGTCCGCGACGGGACTCCTCCTACAATGAGCAGTTCTTC.

CDR3 in DNA: TGTGCCAGCACCACCGGGACTGCTAGCACAGATACGCAGTATTTT. It specifies CASTTGTASTDTQYF. V usage is TRBV5-4 and J usage is TRBJ2-3; TRBD2 is a possible D gene (6 bases). The CDR3 extends over 15 amino acids. Germline CDR1 SGHNT, CDR2 YYREEE (reference sequence). Trimming shortened V by 6 bases and J by 0 bases, and 14 bases separated the two germline ends.

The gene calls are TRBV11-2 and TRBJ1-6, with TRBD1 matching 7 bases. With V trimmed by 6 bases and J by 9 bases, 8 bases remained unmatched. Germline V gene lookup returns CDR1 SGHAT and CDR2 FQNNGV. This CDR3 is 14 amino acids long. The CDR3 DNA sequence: TGTGCCAGCAGGAGACAGGGTAAAGGTTCACCCCTCCACTTT. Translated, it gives CASRRQGKGSPLHF.